The entry below gives a single T cell receptor beta chain sequence along with its context. What it binds is not known. As for treatment: approximately nine-day PBMC culture with coronavirus spike peptide pools or control peptides (ViraFEST assay). From the unexposed donor, CD4+ T cells were collected ahead of the COVID-19 pandemic (2011-2018). Following expansion of antigen-specific T cells with peptide pools, ViraFEST then sequenced TCRs. The data are from a study of vaccination and CD4 T cells after COVID-19. For the study at large: Spike peptides, overlapping and drawn from SARS-CoV-2, HCoV-NL63, HCoV-OC43 and HCoV-229E, were used to stimulate cells.

Scientists ran DNA taken from cultured CD4+ T cells through the Oncomine TCR Beta short-read assay for sequencing. TCRdb itself ran the PCR reads through MiXCR, one entry per CDR3 protein. Altogether some 7,000 distinct CDR3 sequences are present, approximately 31% being singletons, with the ten largest covering approximately 29%. The CDR3 sequence is 14 residues long. Germline V gene sequence: CDR1 DFQATT, CDR2 SNEGSKA (reference sequence). V lost 0 bases, J lost 4 bases, and 12 bases lay in between. The clonotype comes from a human donor in good health. The rearrangement links TRBV20-1 to TRBJ1-1, with D hard to call. Sequencing input: CD4+ T cells from blood, cultured in vitro. CDR3 protein: CSARDSAGPTEAFF. The CDR3 bases are TGCAGTGCTAGAGATTCGGCAGGACCCACTGAAGCTTTCTTT.